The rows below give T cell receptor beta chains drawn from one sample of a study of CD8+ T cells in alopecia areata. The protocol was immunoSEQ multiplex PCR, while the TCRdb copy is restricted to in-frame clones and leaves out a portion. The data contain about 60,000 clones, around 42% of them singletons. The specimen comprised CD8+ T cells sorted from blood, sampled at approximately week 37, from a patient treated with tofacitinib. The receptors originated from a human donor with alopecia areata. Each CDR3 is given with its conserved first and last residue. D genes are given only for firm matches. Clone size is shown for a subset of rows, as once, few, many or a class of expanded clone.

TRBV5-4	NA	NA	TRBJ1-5	TGTGCCAGCAGCTTTGGTAGCAATCAGCCCCAGCATTTT	CASSFGSNQPQHF
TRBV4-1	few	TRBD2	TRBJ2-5	TGCGCCAGCAGCCACCCTACTAGCGGGAGAGCTCGGGAGACCCAGTACTTC	CASSHPTSGRARETQYF
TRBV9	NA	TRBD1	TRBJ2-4	TGTGCCAGCAGCGTAGGGGACAGGGTGGTCAAAAACATTCAGTACTTC	CASSVGDRVVKNIQYF
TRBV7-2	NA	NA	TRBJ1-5	TGTGCCAGCAGCTCCCTAGGAGGGATGAATCAGCCCCAGCATTTT	CASSSLGGMNQPQHF
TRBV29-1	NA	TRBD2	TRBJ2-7	TGCAGCGTTCTCAGCGGGAGTTATTACGAGCAGTACTTC	CSVLSGSYYEQYF
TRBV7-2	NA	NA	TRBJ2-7	TGTGCCAGCAGCTTAGCGGCAGGGTATAGGGACGAGCAGTACTTC	CASSLAAGYRDEQYF
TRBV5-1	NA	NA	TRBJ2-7	TGCGCCAGCAGCTTGGGTGGGCCCACCTCCGGGGAGCAGTACTTC	CASSLGGPTSGEQYF
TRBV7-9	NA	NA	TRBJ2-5	TGTGCCAGCAGCCCTCCATCGGGCGAGACCCAGTACTTC	CASSPPSGETQYF
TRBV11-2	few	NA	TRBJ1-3	TGTGCCAGCAGCTCAGTTGGGGGAAACACCATATATTTT	CASSSVGGNTIYF
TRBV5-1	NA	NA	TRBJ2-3	TGCGCCAGCAGCTTTATATTTGGGGACGGCACAGATACGCAGTATTTT	CASSFIFGDGTDTQYF
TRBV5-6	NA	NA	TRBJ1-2	TGTGCCAGCAGCTTGGTAGGGGCTACTAACTATGGCTACACCTTC	CASSLVGATNYGYTF
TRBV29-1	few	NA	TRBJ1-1	TGCAGCGTTGACCGACAGGTCCCGGAGGAAGCTTTCTTT	CSVDRQVPEEAFF
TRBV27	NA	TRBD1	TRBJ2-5	TGTGCCAGCAGTGTAGACCCGGGACAGACAGAGACCCAGTACTTC	CASSVDPGQTETQYF
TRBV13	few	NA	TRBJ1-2	TGTGCCAGCAGCCCCCGGGTGCGGGGGGCGAACTATGGCTACACCTTC	CASSPRVRGANYGYTF
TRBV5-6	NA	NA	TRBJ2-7	TGTGCCAGCAGCCGAACCCTTACGGGTAAATCCCACGAGCAGTACTTC	CASSRTLTGKSHEQYF
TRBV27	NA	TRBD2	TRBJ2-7	TGTGCCAGCAGCCCGGGATCGGGAGCGGGAGAGCAGTACTTC	CASSPGSGAGEQYF
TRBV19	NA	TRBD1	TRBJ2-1	TGTGCCAGTAGTTTGAGTGCAGGGGGCTTAGAGCAGTTCTTC	CASSLSAGGLEQFF
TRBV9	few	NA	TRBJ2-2	TGTGCCAGCAGCCCAGACGCAAGGGCCGGGGAGCTGTTTTTT	CASSPDARAGELFF
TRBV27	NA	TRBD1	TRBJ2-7	TGTGCCAGCAGTTTATCATCGGGACAGGTCTTCGAGCAGTACTTC	CASSLSSGQVFEQYF
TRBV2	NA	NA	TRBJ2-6	TGTGCCAGCACCTCTAGGAAGACTGGGGCCAACGTCCTGACTTTC	CASTSRKTGANVLTF
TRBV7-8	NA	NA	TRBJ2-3	TGTGCCAGCAGCCCTCCCGTGGGTGCAGATACGCAGTATTTT	CASSPPVGADTQYF
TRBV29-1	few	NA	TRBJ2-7	TGCAGCGTTGTGCTCCGGGGCGAGCAGTACTTC	CSVVLRGEQYF
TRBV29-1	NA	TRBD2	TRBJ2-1	TGCAGCGTTGAACCCCCTGGGGGGGTTTCGTACAATGAGCAGTTCTTC	CSVEPPGGVSYNEQFF
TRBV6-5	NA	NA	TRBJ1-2	TGTGCCAGCAGTTCCCCGCGTAGATTTGGGGATGGCTACACCTTC	CASSSPRRFGDGYTF
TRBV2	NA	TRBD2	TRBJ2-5	TGTGCCGGCCTCGGGGGACTAGCGTCTGCCCCCGGGGAGACCCAGTACTTC	CAGLGGLASAPGETQYF
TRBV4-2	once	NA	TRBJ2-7	TGTGCCAGCAGCCAAGTTAGGAGCTCCTACGAGCAGTACTTC	CASSQVRSSYEQYF
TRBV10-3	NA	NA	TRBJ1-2	TGTGCCATCAGCAATTCTAACCGGGACCCCGGAGGAGCTAACTATGGCTACACCTTC	CAISNSNRDPGGANYGYTF
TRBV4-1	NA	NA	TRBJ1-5	TGCGCCAGCAGCCAAGAATGGTCCCTCAATCAGCCCCAGCATTTT	CASSQEWSLNQPQHF
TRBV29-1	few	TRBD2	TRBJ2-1	TGCAGCGCCCCGAGACTAGCGGCCTACAATGAGCAGTTCTTC	CSAPRLAAYNEQFF
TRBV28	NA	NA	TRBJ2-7	TGTGCCAGCTACCCGGCAGGGGCCTACGAGCAGTACTTC	CASYPAGAYEQYF
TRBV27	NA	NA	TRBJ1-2	TGTGCCAGCAGTGAGGACGGATACTATGGCTACACCTTC	CASSEDGYYGYTF
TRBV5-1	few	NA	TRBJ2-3	TGCGCCAGCAGCGGGGGATCACGAATTACAGATACGCAGTATTTT	CASSGGSRITDTQYF
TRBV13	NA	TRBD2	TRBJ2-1	TGTGCCAGCAGCTTAGGCGCCACCGGGAGGGCGTACAATGAGCAGTTCTTC	CASSLGATGRAYNEQFF
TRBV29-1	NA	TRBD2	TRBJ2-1	TGCACCTCACTGGCGGGAGGTGGTAATGAGCAGTTCTTC	CTSLAGGGNEQFF
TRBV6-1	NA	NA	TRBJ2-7	TGTGCCAGCAGTGAAGATTTTTCGGGAGAGAACTTC	CASSEDFSGENF
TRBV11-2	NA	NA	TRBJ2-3	TGTGCCAGCAGCTTAGGTGGAGATACGCAGTATTTT	CASSLGGDTQYF
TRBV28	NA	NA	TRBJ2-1	TGTGCCAGCAGTCCCCGAGCCTACAATGAGCAGTTCTTC	CASSPRAYNEQFF
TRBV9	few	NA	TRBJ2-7	TGTGCCAGCAGCGTGGGTACCGGGACCTCCTACGAGCAGTACTTC	CASSVGTGTSYEQYF
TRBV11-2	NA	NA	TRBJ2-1	TGTGCCAGCAGCTTTGGAAGGAATGAGCAGTTCTTC	CASSFGRNEQFF
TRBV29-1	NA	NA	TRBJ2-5	TGCAGCGTTGTGCCTGGTCTGGAGACCCAGTACTTC	CSVVPGLETQYF
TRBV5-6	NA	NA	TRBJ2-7	TGTGCCAGCAGCTTGCAGCGGCGGGATGAGCAGTACTTC	CASSLQRRDEQYF
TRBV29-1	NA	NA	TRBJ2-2	TGCAGCGTTGATTTCCCCACCGGGGAGCTGTTTTTT	CSVDFPTGELFF
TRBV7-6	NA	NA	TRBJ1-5	TGTGCCAGCAGCTTAACGAGCAATCAGCCCCAGCATTTT	CASSLTSNQPQHF
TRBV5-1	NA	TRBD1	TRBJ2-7	TGCGCCAGCAGCTTGGAGTTCCCCGGACAGGGGGGCGAGCAGTACTTC	CASSLEFPGQGGEQYF
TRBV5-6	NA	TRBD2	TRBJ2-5	TGTGCCAGCAGCTCAACTAGCGGGAGAGAGACCCAGTACTTC	CASSSTSGRETQYF
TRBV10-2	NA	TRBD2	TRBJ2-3	TGCGCCAGCAGTATTCGGACTAGCGGGAGCCGGTTGTCAGATACGCAGTATTTT	CASSIRTSGSRLSDTQYF
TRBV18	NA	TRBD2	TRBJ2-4	TGTGCCAGCTCACCCCTGACTAGCGGGAGATGGGAAGCCAAAAACATTCAGTACTTC	CASSPLTSGRWEAKNIQYF
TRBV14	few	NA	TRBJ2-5	TGTGCCAGCAGCCAAGGGGGCGGCACCAAAAACCGCTGGGAGACCCAGTACTTC	CASSQGGGTKNRWETQYF
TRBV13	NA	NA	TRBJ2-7	TGTGCCAGCAGCTTAGCGGCGTTCTACGAGCAGTACTTC	CASSLAAFYEQYF
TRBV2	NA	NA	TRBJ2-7	TGTGCCAGCAGTGAAAACCAGGGGAAGATCTACGAGCAGTACTTC	CASSENQGKIYEQYF
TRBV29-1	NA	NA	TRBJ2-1	TGCAGCGTTGGGGGGGCCAATGAGCAGTTCTTC	CSVGGANEQFF
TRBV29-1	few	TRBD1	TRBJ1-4	TGCAGCGTTGAAGCCCCCGGGACAGGCGAAAAACTGTTTTTT	CSVEAPGTGEKLFF
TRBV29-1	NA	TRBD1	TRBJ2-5	TGCAGCGTTGAAGTGCGAGCCGGGACAGGGGACGGAGAGACCCAGTACTTC	CSVEVRAGTGDGETQYF
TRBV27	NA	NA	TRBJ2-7	TGTGCCAGCAGTTGGTACGCCAGCTCCTACGAGCAGTACTTC	CASSWYASSYEQYF
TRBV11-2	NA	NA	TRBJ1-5	TGTGCCAGCAGCACTGGAGGCAATCAGCCCCAGCATTTT	CASSTGGNQPQHF
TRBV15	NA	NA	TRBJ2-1	TGTGCCACCAGCAAAGAGAGGGATGAGCAGTTCTTC	CATSKERDEQFF
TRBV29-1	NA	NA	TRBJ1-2	TGCAGCGTTGTTAAGCCTTATGGCTACACCTTC	CSVVKPYGYTF
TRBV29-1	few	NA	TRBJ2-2	TGCAGCGCCATGACTAGTAGCTGGGAGCTGTTTTTT	CSAMTSSWELFF
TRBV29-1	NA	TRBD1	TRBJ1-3	TGCAGCGTTGGGGGACAGGGTTACTCTGGAAACACCATATATTTT	CSVGGQGYSGNTIYF